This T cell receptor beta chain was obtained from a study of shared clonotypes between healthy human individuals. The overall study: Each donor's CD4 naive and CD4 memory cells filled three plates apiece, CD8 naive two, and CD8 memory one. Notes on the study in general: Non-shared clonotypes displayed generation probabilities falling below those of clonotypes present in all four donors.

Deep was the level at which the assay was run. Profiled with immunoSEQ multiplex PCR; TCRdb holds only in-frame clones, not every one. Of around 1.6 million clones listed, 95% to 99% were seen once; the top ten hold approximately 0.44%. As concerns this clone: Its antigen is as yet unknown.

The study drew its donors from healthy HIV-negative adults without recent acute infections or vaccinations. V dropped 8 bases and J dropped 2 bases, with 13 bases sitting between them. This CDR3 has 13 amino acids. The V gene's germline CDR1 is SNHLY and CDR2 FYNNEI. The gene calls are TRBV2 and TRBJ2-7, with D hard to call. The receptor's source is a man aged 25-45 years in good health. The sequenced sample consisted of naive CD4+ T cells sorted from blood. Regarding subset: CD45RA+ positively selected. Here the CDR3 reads CASGQNFAYEQYF. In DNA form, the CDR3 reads TGTGCCAGCGGGCAGAACTTCGCCTACGAGCAGTACTTC.